The sequence of this TCR beta chain was determined in a study of T cell repertoires in cytomegalovirus infection. Turning to the study itself: Indicated by public TCR beta signatures were CMV infection and matching HLA type. Broader study findings: It was HLA-C-restricted CMV-specific TCR beta clonotypes that dominated the response ex vivo.

Trimming removed 2 bases from V and 2 bases from J, with 11 bases in between. The CDR3 length is 15 residues. Germline V lookup: CDR1 MNHEY, CDR2 SVGEGT. TCRdb itself ran the reads through MiXCR, one entry per CDR3 protein. This sample yields about 50,000 distinct CDR3 sequences, of which less than 20% are seen a single time; roughly 75% belongs to the top ten. This clonotype was found a few times. What it binds is not known. The rearrangement uses TRBV6-2 or TRBV6-3 and TRBJ2-3; D is unclear. This clonotype was obtained from a human donor in good health (CMV status not recorded). Some clones in this sample may be carry-over from other donors' samples. Sequencing used CD8+ T cells from cultured PBMCs, obtained from culture after CMV antigen stimulation. The CDR3 spells CASSYEGLDTDTQYF. The CDR3 DNA reads TGTGCCAGCAGTTACGAAGGTTTGGACACAGATACGCAGTATTTT.